In this sample, the clone carrying this T cell receptor beta chain turned up a few times. This specimen comes from a study of lung T cells in sarcoidosis with Löfgren's syndrome. TCRdb re-called the reads with MiXCR, one entry per CDR3 protein. Among tens of thousands of distinct CDR3 sequences, approximately 22% were seen once, and the ten largest hold about 2.3%. Source material: CD4+ T cells from PBMCs. The TCR comes from a human donor with sarcoidosis (Löfgren's syndrome or another form), or a control subject (not recorded which).

The CDR3 DNA reads TGTGCCAGCAGTTACGGGGTCCCCGGGGAGCTGTTTTTT. This encodes CASSYGVPGELFF. This chain uses TRBV6-6 with TRBJ2-2, with no clear D. With 2 bases removed from V and 6 bases from J, the gap between germline ends came to 7 bases. Germline-derived CDR1 and CDR2 are MNHNY and SVGAGI (reference sequence). This CDR3 contains 13 residues.